This is a list of T cell receptor beta chains from one sample in a study of cytomegalovirus exposure and HLA in healthy donors. Only in-frame clones appear in the TCRdb table, and some are missing; sequencing was by immunoSEQ multiplex PCR. The sample contains approximately 140,000 clones, 86% of which appear only once. Sequencing was carried out using PBMCs. These receptors came from a young man in good health and CMV-seronegative. The CDR3 runs from the conserved cysteine through the conserved F or W. Each record gives: V gene, clone size, J gene, CDR3 length, D gene, CDR3 DNA, CDR3 protein. The D gene is left open where the match is weak. Size is omitted from some rows. Given values are once, few, many or a class for expanded clones.

TRBV7-2	.	TRBJ2-1	16	.	TGTGCCAGCAGCGCCTCTACTGGGAGCTCCTACAATGAGCAGTTCTTC	CASSASTGSSYNEQFF
TRBV9	.	TRBJ2-1	15	.	TGTGCCAGCAGCGTAGTTCCGGGTCCCTACAATGAGCAGTTCTTC	CASSVVPGPYNEQFF
TRBV28	.	TRBJ2-7	15	.	TGTGCCAGCAGGGATCTCAGGGGTGTGCCGGGCGAGCAGTACTTC	CASRDLRGVPGEQYF
TRBV15	.	TRBJ2-5	16	TRBD2	TGTGCCACCAGCAGAGACCTAATTAGCGGGAAGGGAGCCCAGTACTTC	CATSRDLISGKGAQYF
TRBV7-2	once	TRBJ1-2	13	.	TGTGCCAGCAGCCCCGGGGACTATGCGGGCTACACCTTC	CASSPGDYAGYTF
TRBV7-6	once	TRBJ2-7	14	TRBD2	TGTGCCAGCAGCCCCCCGCAGGGAGGGCACGAGCAGTACTTC	CASSPPQGGHEQYF
TRBV7-6	.	TRBJ2-7	13	.	TGTGCCAGCAGCTTAGGAGGGAACTACGAGCAGTACTTC	CASSLGGNYEQYF
TRBV19	once	TRBJ1-4	14	.	.	CASSILAANEKLFF
TRBV27	.	TRBJ2-3	16	.	TGTGCCAGCGGCTTGGGCGGGGCGCAGAGCACAGATACGCAGTATTTT	CASGLGGAQSTDTQYF
TRBV6-5	.	TRBJ2-2	14	.	TGTGCCAGCAGGAACTCCATCAACACCGGGGAGCTGTTTTTT	CASRNSINTGELFF
TRBV6-1	once	TRBJ2-5	15	TRBD1	TGTGCCAGCAGTGATCAGTGGACAGGGGAAGAGACCCAGTACTTC	CASSDQWTGEETQYF
TRBV30	.	TRBJ2-2	15	.	TGTGCCTGGAGTGCACGCGGGTCCGACACCGGGGAGCTGTTTTTT	CAWSARGSDTGELFF
TRBV11-1	.	TRBJ2-7	13	.	TGTGCCAGCAGCTTAGCGCAGGCCCCCGAGCAGTACTTC	CASSLAQAPEQYF
TRBV28	.	TRBJ1-2	13	.	TGTGCCAGCAGTTGGGGAGGGGTTGGTGGCTACACCTTC	CASSWGGVGGYTF
TRBV28	.	TRBJ2-1	14	TRBD2	TGTGCCAGCAGGGGAGCGGGAGAGGGCAATGAGCAGTTCTTC	CASRGAGEGNEQFF
TRBV5-6	.	TRBJ1-4	15	.	TGTGCCAGCAGCTTGTTCAGGGGTTTGGGTGAAAAACTGTTTTTT	CASSLFRGLGEKLFF
TRBV9	once	TRBJ2-1	16	TRBD2	TGTGCCAGCAGCGTGGGATCTAGCGGGAGAAATTATGAGCAGTTCTTC	CASSVGSSGRNYEQFF
TRBV28	.	TRBJ1-3	15	.	TGTGCCAGCAGTTTATGCTGTCGTCCCGGAAACACCATATATTTT	CASSLCCRPGNTIYF
TRBV4-3	.	TRBJ2-7	14	TRBD1	TGCGCCAGCAGCCAAAGGGACAGGGTCAACGAGCAGTACTTC	CASSQRDRVNEQYF
TRBV7-8	.	TRBJ1-5	15	.	TGTGCCAGCAGCTTTTCTTCGGGGATAAATCAGCCCCAGCATTTT	CASSFSSGINQPQHF
TRBV5-4	.	TRBJ2-7	14	.	TGTGCCAGCAGGACGGCGGGTTACTCCTACGAGCAGTACTTC	CASRTAGYSYEQYF
TRBV7-7	.	TRBJ2-2	13	.	TGTGCCAGCAGCCAACTCTCCACCGGGGAGCTGTTTTTT	CASSQLSTGELFF
TRBV12-2	.	TRBJ2-2	22	.	TGTGCAAGTCGCTCCTACTACCCGGCGATCCAGCGGGGGGATCCGAACACCGGGGAGCTGTTTTTT	CASRSYYPAIQRGDPNTGELFF
TRBV6-6	.	TRBJ2-6	16	TRBD1	TGTGCCAGCAGTCGGACAGGGTCTACTGGGGCCAACGTCCTGACTTTC	CASSRTGSTGANVLTF
TRBV6-1	.	TRBJ1-5	13	.	TGTGCCAGCACCCGGGATAGCAATCAGCCCCAGCATTTT	CASTRDSNQPQHF
TRBV19	.	TRBJ1-4	14	TRBD1	TGTGCCAGTAGTCCTAGGACAGGGGATGAAAAACTGTTTTTT	CASSPRTGDEKLFF
TRBV6-5	.	TRBJ2-5	15	.	TGTGCCAGCAGTTACCATCTAGCGTCCGGAGAGACCCAGTACTTC	CASSYHLASGETQYF
TRBV12-2	.	TRBJ1-4	16	.	TGTGCAAGTCGCTTTAGCGGCGAGCGACAGCAGGAAAAACTGTTTTTT	CASRFSGERQQEKLFF
TRBV6-5	.	TRBJ2-3	14	.	TGTGCCAGCAGTCGCGGGGAGAGCACAGATACGCAGTATTTT	CASSRGESTDTQYF
TRBV28	few	TRBJ1-5	16	TRBD1	TGTGCCAGCAGTATAACAGGGGGTTATAGCAATCAGCCCCAGCATTTT	CASSITGGYSNQPQHF
TRBV19	.	TRBJ2-2	14	.	TGTGCCAGTAGTAGGGGGACAAGTACCGGGGAGCTGTTTTTT	CASSRGTSTGELFF